Listed here are 2 T cell receptor beta chains from one sample, sequenced in a study of blood T cell repertoires in COVID-19. Method: immunoSEQ multiplex PCR; TCRdb's copy keeps in-frame clones and lacks some. The sample has about 71,000 clones; approximately 90% are singletons. Sequencing was carried out using peripheral blood. The receptors originated from a man aged 30 to 45 with acute or convalescent COVID-19.

In DNA, the CDR3 is TGTGCCAGCAGTTCCGGCGGGGTAAATCAGCCCCAGCATTTT. Its translation is CASSSGGVNQPQHF. The chain combines TRBV6-5 with TRBJ1-5; D ambiguous. The CDR3 extends over 14 amino acids. Germline CDR1 is MNHEY and CDR2 is SVGAGI. V was trimmed by 4 bases and J by 4 bases, leaving 11 bases between them.

V gene TRBV10-2 combines with J gene TRBJ1-1; 10 nucleotides align to TRBD1. Germline V gene lookup returns CDR1 WSHSY and CDR2 SAAADI. J gave up 1 base and V 7 bases, and 3 bases lay outside the gene matches. The CDR3 runs to 14 residues. The chain's CDR3 is CASKRQGANTEAFF. CDR3 in DNA: TGCGCCAGCAAAAGACAGGGGGCGAACACTGAAGCTTTCTTT.